The present TCR beta chain was sequenced within a study of vaccination and CD4 T cells after COVID-19. Overall study: Median draw time for post-COVID samples was approximately 94 days post-diagnosis (range 35 to 161). From HCoV-229E, HCoV-OC43, HCoV-NL63 and SARS-CoV-2, overlapping spike peptides were used to stimulate the cells.

Treatment given: roughly ten-day PBMC culture with coronavirus spike peptide pools or control peptides (ViraFEST assay). A word on this clonotype: Its antigen is as yet unknown.

The assay that was used to sequence DNA from cultured CD4+ T cells was the Oncomine TCR Beta short-read assay. MiXCR, run by TCRdb on the PCR reads, gives a single entry per CDR3 protein. The sample lists roughly 12,000 distinct CDR3 sequences, 75% occurring once. The material sequenced was CD4+ T cells from blood, cultured in vitro. This TCR was sampled from a human donor who had recovered from COVID-19.

CDR3 loop: CASSRNDRRLNTEAFF. CDR3 nucleotide sequence: TGTGCCAGCAGCCGAAATGACCGGAGACTGAACACTGAAGCTTTCTTT. The chain has TRBV7-6 and TRBJ1-1; D gene uncertain. Germline CDR1 reads SGHVS; CDR2 reads FNYEAQ. Trimming took off 5 bases at V and 0 bases at J, with 16 bases between the two ends. This CDR3 region has 16 residues.